By share of the sample, the clone carrying this TCR beta chain is medium-sized. Antigen unknown. These data belong to a study of immune heterogeneity within non-small cell lung tumors. The wider study: The tumor set comprised several squamous cell carcinomas and 10 non-squamous carcinomas (plus 1 not otherwise specified). Findings of the study overall: The study found that local T-cell clonality correlated moderately but significantly with local tumor mutational burden (R about 0.33). For the most part, the T-cell receptor beta clonotypes present at high frequency were distinct from one individual patient to the next.

Multiplex PCR amplified TCR beta CDR3 with 32 V and 13 J primers. TCRdb re-derived calls from the multiplex PCR reads in MiXCR, one entry per CDR3 protein. The sample consists of approximately 2,500 distinct CDR3 sequences, roughly 14% of them appearing once. Template input was genomic DNA from bulk tumor (approximately 640 ng per sample). Surgery yielded several widely spaced biopsies per primary tumor. The cohort was untreated, with newly diagnosed non-small cell lung cancer undergoing curative surgery. All donors had received a new diagnosis of non-small cell lung cancer and were undergoing surgery with curative intent. V shed 4 bases and J 4 bases; nucleotides not matched to a gene: 14. This CDR3 has 16 residues. Germline assignment: CDR1 SGDLS and CDR2 YYNGEE.

This chain connects TRBV9 to TRBJ2-7; TRBD2 matches 7 bases. The sequence came from a female donor with non-small cell lung cancer. The specimen was lung tumor tissue. CDR3 protein: CASSFQPETSWYEQYF. CDR3 sequence (DNA): TGTGCCAGCAGCTTCCAGCCGGAGACTAGCTGGTACGAGCAGTACTTC.